The clone carrying this T cell receptor (beta chain) was counted between two and nine times. Its antigen is unknown. This entry belongs to a study of Graves' ophthalmopathy and Graves' hyperthyroidism. Whole-study results and caveats: Blood shared most expanded thyroid clonotypes above 0.001 frequency. Both a 70.59% sensitivity and a 72.22% specificity characterized the model's predictions of ophthalmopathy progression.

Pregnant or lactating patients and those with other autoimmune diseases or uncontrolled infections were excluded. The CDR3 covers 16 residues. Trimming removed 1 base from V and 2 bases from J; junction bases left unmatched: 3. Looked up from germline, CDR1 is LGHDT and CDR2 is YNNKEL (reference sequence). TCR beta CDR3 amplification used RNA transcripts. First-round RT-PCR used HTBI primers; second-round multiplex PCR followed. MiXCR, run by TCRdb on the multiplex PCR reads, gives a single entry per CDR3 protein. The sample includes tens of thousands of distinct CDR3 sequences, 40% to 65% of them seen just once.

The TCR originated in an adult man with Graves' ophthalmopathy. The sample was peripheral blood. V is TRBV3-1 and J is TRBJ2-3; 10 positions match TRBD2. CDR3 sequence reads: CASSQGTSGYTDTQYF. The CDR3 DNA sequence: TGTGCCAGCAGCCAAGGGACTAGCGGATACACAGATACGCAGTATTTT.